Described below is a single T cell receptor (beta chain) sequence and its context. No antigen is known for it. TCRdb's copy holds only in-frame clones and misses some; the assay was immunoSEQ multiplex PCR. The sample comprises about 50,000 clones, roughly 87% of which are singletons, and about 6.5% rests with the top ten. V gave up 3 bases and J gave up 0 bases, with 8 bases separating them. The CDR3 has 14 amino acids. Germline CDR1 reads SGHVS; CDR2 reads FQNEAQ. The record originates from a study of OX40 agonist ivuxolimab in advanced cancers. Study at large: Each dose-escalation patient presented with hepatocellular carcinoma, melanoma, renal cell or head and neck cancer. The eligibility criteria allowed prior anti-PD-1, anti-PD-L1 or anti-CTLA-4 therapy, and approximately 42% had some.

Whole-study findings and limits: Normalized T-cell clonal expansion was also low in some nonresponders. Partial responders dosed at 0.1-3.0 mg/kg displayed clonal expansion ranking among the lowest.

The TCR originated in an adult with an advanced solid tumor such as melanoma, head and neck, liver or kidney cancer. The sample was CD4+ or CD8+ T cells sorted from blood, taken in a trial of the OX40 agonist ivuxolimab. The rearrangement joins TRBV7-8 to TRBJ1-1; D not resolved. CDR3 protein: CASSFLSVNTEAFF. In DNA form, the CDR3 reads TGTGCCAGCAGCTTCCTAAGCGTGAACACTGAAGCTTTCTTT.